The entry that follows covers one TCR beta chain sequence. Its antigen remains unknown. Germline CDR1 and CDR2: SGHRS and YFSETQ. The CDR3 runs 15 residues. Trimming stripped 0 bases from V and 5 bases from J, with 12 bases between. The authors isolated at least 6.5 million PBMCs per sample. This specimen comes from a study of blood T cells in healthy people across ages. Study-level points and caveats: The recorded TCR beta diversity per million T cells decreased in a roughly linear manner with age.

Through a sample-barcoded 5' primer and a J-beta primer mix, a second PCR was run for roughly 7 to 11 cycles. TCRdb itself ran the 5' RACE reads through MiXCR, one entry per CDR3 protein. The sample carries about 1.4 million distinct CDR3 sequences, 55% to 75% recorded once. Specimen: blood. The source is a man between 18 and 29 years old in good health. This chain uses TRBV5-1 with TRBJ2-1; no reliable D call. The CDR3 region has the DNA TGCGCCAGCAGCTTGGTCTCCCTGGCACACAATGAGCAGTTCTTC. The encoded protein is CASSLVSLAHNEQFF.